This T cell receptor beta chain is from a study of CD8+ T cells in alopecia areata. This sample's treatment: oral pan-JAK inhibitor, 5-10 mg twice daily. Reverse transcribed after extraction, RNA yielded cDNA as the sequencing template. The repertoire was sequenced with immunoSEQ multiplex PCR; TCRdb's copy has only in-frame clones and lacks some. Of over 90,000 clones listed, 80% to 90% are singletons. This clonotype was sampled from a human donor with alopecia areata. Sequences were derived from CD8+ T cells sorted from blood, sampled around week 31, from a patient treated with tofacitinib.

In DNA form, the CDR3 reads TGTGCCAGCAGCGCGACAGGGTTACCCACAACTAATGAAAAACTGTTTTTT. This translates into CASSATGLPTTNEKLFF. The chain is built from TRBV9 and TRBJ1-4; TRBD1 matches at 7 bases. Germline V CDR1 and CDR2: SGDLS, YYNGEE. This CDR3 is 17 amino acids long. Trimming removed 3 bases from V and 0 bases from J; junction bases left unmatched: 8. Full variable domain (missing parts from reference TRBV9 and TRBJ1-4): DSGVTQTPKHLITATGQRVTLRCSPRSGDLSVYWYQQSLDQGLQFLIQYYNGEERAKGNILERFSAQQFPDLHSELNLSSLELGDSALYFCASSATGLPTTNEKLFFGSGTQLSVL.